The following is a TCR beta chain sequence with its context. Its matching antigen is unknown. This CDR3 region has 12 residues. Germline CDR1 reads SGHDN; CDR2 reads FVKESK. V shed 0 bases and J shed 10 bases, with 9 bases lying between them. The method was immunoSEQ multiplex PCR; TCRdb's version includes in-frame clones alone and lacks a portion of them. The repertoire holds fewer than 150,000 clones, with roughly 87% as singletons. The data originate from a study of T cell responses to AZD1222 COVID-19 vaccine. Study-level findings and limits: Clonal diversity was possibly underestimated, and white British individuals and females predominated among donors.

V gene TRBV14 combines with J gene TRBJ1-2; D ambiguous. The TCR comes from an adult who received the AZD1222 COVID-19 vaccine. The source material was peripheral blood, sampled 28 days after the second AZD1222 dose. CDR3: CASSQDTEFYTF. In DNA form, the CDR3 reads TGTGCCAGCAGCCAAGACACGGAATTCTACACCTTC.